A single sample gave rise to the 10 T cell receptor beta chains below, sequenced in a study of blood T cell repertoires in COVID-19. Sequencing was performed with immunoSEQ multiplex PCR; in TCRdb, only in-frame clones are kept and a portion is missing. The sample has fewer than 30,000 clones; around four fifths are singletons. The material sequenced was peripheral blood. The receptor source for this set is a woman aged 65 to 85 with active or convalescent COVID-19.

This clone was observed once. The gene calls are TRBV28 and TRBJ1-5, with D perhaps TRBD1 (5 bases). Deletions cut 8 bases from V and 5 bases from J, with 7 bases between. This CDR3 has 11 residues. Germline loops: CDR1 MDHEN, CDR2 SYDVKM. The CDR3 is CASQTDQPQHF. In DNA form, the CDR3 reads TGTGCCAGCCAGACAGATCAGCCCCAGCATTTT.

The chain joins TRBV14 to TRBJ2-5; D is perhaps TRBD1 (5 bases). With 1 base removed from V and 4 bases from J, the gap between germline ends came to 16 bases. This CDR3 comprises 16 residues. Germline V gene data show CDR1 as SGHDN and CDR2 as FVKESK. The CDR3 region is CASSQGEGVGLETQYF. The CDR3 nucleotides read TGTGCCAGCAGCCAAGGGGAAGGGGTCGGATTAGAGACCCAGTACTTC.

The chain joins TRBV28 to TRBJ2-1, with 12 bases matching TRBD1. V dropped 3 bases and J dropped 6; count of bases not matched to a gene: 9. The CDR3 runs to 17 residues. In germline, CDR1 is MDHEN, CDR2 SYDVKM. CDR3 protein: CASSFSRGTGGSNEQFF. The CDR3, as DNA: TGTGCCAGCAGTTTCTCCAGAGGGACAGGGGGCTCCAATGAGCAGTTCTTC.

The chain uses TRBV27 and TRBJ1-2; 7 nucleotides align to TRBD1. The CDR3 runs to 15 residues. CDR1 is MNHEY and CDR2 is SMNVEV in the germline V gene (reference sequence). J gave up 5 bases and V 4 bases, and 10 bases lay outside the gene matches. This chain's CDR3 is CASSSTGPSGYGYTF. The CDR3, as DNA: TGTGCCAGCAGTTCGACAGGGCCGTCGGGATATGGCTACACCTTC.

The chain carries TRBV5-4 and TRBJ2-4, with 8 bases fitting TRBD1. The CDR3 length is 14 residues. Per germline, CDR1 SGHNT and CDR2 YYREEE (reference sequence). The V segment lost 3 bases and the J segment 8 bases; nucleotides outside the gene matches: 7. In DNA, the CDR3 is TGTGCCAGCAGCTCAGGACAGGGTTGGGACATTCAGTACTTC. Residues: CASSSGQGWDIQYF.

V usage is TRBV4-1 and J usage is TRBJ2-1; 12 bases align to TRBD2. This CDR3 is 22 amino acids long. The germline CDR1 and CDR2 sequences are MGHRA and YSYEKL. J lost 5 bases, V lost 0 bases, and 20 bases had no gene match. CDR3 nucleotides: TGCGCCAGCAGCCAAGATCTCTCAGGCAGGGGAGGGCCTAGCGGGAGGGACAATGAGCAGTTCTTC. Translating it yields CASSQDLSGRGGPSGRDNEQFF.

The V and J genes are TRBV7-2 and TRBJ2-3; no clear D gene. V dropped 2 bases and J dropped 6 bases, with 3 bases sitting between them. From germline, CDR1 is SGHTA and CDR2 FQGNSA. The CDR3 consists of 11 residues. DNA for the CDR3: TGTGCCAGCAGCTTACTGGATACGCAGTATTTT. It encodes CASSLLDTQYF. Combining the CDR3 with reference TRBV7-2 and TRBJ2-3 gives the whole variable domain GAGVSQSPSNKVTEKGKDVELRCDPISGHTALYWYRQSLGQGLEFLIYFQGNSAPDKSGLPSDRFSAERTGGSVSTLTIQRTQQEDSAVYLCASSLLDTQYFGPGTRLTVL.

The chain links TRBV6-5 to TRBJ1-1, with 7 bases lining up with TRBD1. V shed 6 bases, J shed 4 bases, and the junction held 2 bases outside the gene matches. This CDR3 contains 12 residues. Germline CDR1 reads MNHEY; CDR2 reads SVGAGI. The CDR3 loop reads CASSPGGTEAFF. The CDR3 nucleotides are TGTGCCAGCAGCCCAGGGGGCACTGAAGCTTTCTTT.

This chain uses TRBV6-4 with TRBJ2-5, with D possibly matching TRBD1 (6 bases). The CDR3 sequence is 17 residues long. Germline CDR1 MRHNA, CDR2 SNTAGT. In DNA, the CDR3 is TGTGCGATCCTCGGCTATACTCCAGGGGAACCTCGAGGGACCCAGTACTTC. As protein: CAILGYTPGEPRGTQYF.

The chain combines TRBV9 with TRBJ2-7; 8 nucleotides match TRBD1. The CDR3 is 15 amino acids. Trimming took 4 bases from V and 3 from J; bases not matched to a gene: 9. Germline CDR1 and CDR2: SGDLS and YYNGEE. DNA of the CDR3: TGTGCCAGCAGCCGATTTTGGACAGGGAACTACGAGCAGTACTTC. It is translated as CASSRFWTGNYEQYF.